This passage covers 26 T cell receptor beta chains from one sample sequenced in a study of T-cell memory formation after mild COVID-19. TCRdb reprocessed the 5' RACE reads with MiXCR, giving one entry per CDR3 protein. The sample consists of about 190,000 distinct CDR3 sequences, about 16% of them appearing once. Sequenced: PBMCs or a T cell subset sorted from them (not recorded which). The source of these receptors is an adult woman who had mild COVID-19 (a few samples of this study predate the infection). Cell type and time point are not known.

The chain joins TRBV7-8 to TRBJ2-5; 7 positions match TRBD2. There are 16 residues in the CDR3. Trimming removed 7 bases from V and 5 bases from J; junction bases left unmatched: 16. Per germline, CDR1 SGHVS and CDR2 FQNEAQ. This CDR3 is CASTPDGAGVEETQYF. CDR3 coding DNA: TGTGCCAGCACCCCTGACGGGGCGGGAGTGGAGGAGACCCAGTACTTC.

This clonotype occurred a few times. The chain has TRBV7-9 and TRBJ1-4; TRBD1 is a possible D gene (6 bases). The CDR3 runs 15 residues. The germline V and J ends were trimmed by 1 base and 0 bases, with 6 bases remaining between them. Germline CDR1 is SEHNR and CDR2 is FQNEAQ (reference sequence). This CDR3 reads CASSLEGATNEKLFF. The CDR3 DNA sequence: TGTGCCAGCAGCTTAGAGGGGGCAACTAATGAAAAACTGTTTTTT.

This clonotype was picked up a small number of times. V and J are TRBV12-3 or TRBV12-4 and TRBJ1-1, with no clear D. The germline V and J ends were trimmed by 3 bases and 8 bases, with 13 bases remaining between them. The CDR3 runs 13 residues. The CDR3 bases are TGTGCCAGCAGTTTGAATAGACACGTCGAAGCTTTCTTT. Amino acids: CASSLNRHVEAFF.

CDR3 in amino acids: CATSDPGLAGVSLSTDTQYF. The CDR3 DNA follows: TGTGCCACCAGTGACCCCGGACTAGCGGGAGTAAGCCTCAGCACAGATACGCAGTATTTT. This chain joins TRBV24-1 and TRBJ2-3, with TRBD2 matching 13 bases. The J segment lost 0 bases and the V segment lost 4 bases, leaving 12 bases of the junction unmatched. The CDR3 has 20 residues. Germline-derived CDR1 and CDR2 are KGHDR and SFDVKD.

The V and J genes are TRBV24-1 and TRBJ2-7; 10 bases are a match to TRBD2. Germline CDR1 reads KGHDR; CDR2 reads SFDVKD. The CDR3 runs 16 residues. V shed 2 bases, J shed 1 base, and the junction held 4 bases outside the gene matches. CDR3 residues: CATSDSGLAKSYEQYF. DNA for the CDR3: TGTGCCACCAGTGATTCGGGACTAGCGAAATCCTACGAGCAGTACTTC.

The table lists this clonotype with a few counts. This chain's CDR3 is CASSDQGQVIHEQFF. The CDR3 DNA reads as TGTGCCAGTAGTGACCAAGGACAGGTGATCCATGAGCAGTTCTTC. This chain joins TRBV19 and TRBJ2-1; 7 positions agree with TRBD1. J gave up 8 bases and V 5 bases, and 12 bases lay outside the gene matches. There are 15 residues in the CDR3. Per germline, CDR1 LNHDA and CDR2 SQIVND (reference sequence). Full variable domain (remainder filled in from reference TRBV19 and TRBJ2-1): DGGITQSPKYLFRKEGQNVTLSCEQNLNHDAMYWYRQDPGQGLRLIYYSQIVNDFQKGDIAEGYSVSREKKESFPLTVTSAQKNPTAFYLCASSDQGQVIHEQFFGPGTRLTVL.

The genes are TRBV7-2 and TRBJ2-7, with TRBD1 identical over 12 bases. CDR1 and CDR2 (germline): SGHTA, FQGNSA. CDR3 length: 16 residues. The V gene end was trimmed by 1 base and the J gene end by 7 bases; junction bases not matched to a gene: 8. CDR3 in amino acids: CASSLVWDRGLGEQYF. CDR3 nucleotide sequence: TGTGCCAGCAGCTTAGTATGGGACAGGGGGCTCGGGGAGCAGTACTTC.

The chain carries TRBV29-1 and TRBJ2-3; D gene unclear. The CDR3 runs 11 residues. CDR1 and CDR2 from the germline V gene are SQVTM and ANQGSEA. Trimming left V 4 bases short and J 7 bases short, with 9 bases between. CDR3 region: CSVVFSYTQYF. CDR3 DNA: TGCAGCGTTGTGTTCTCTTATACGCAGTATTTT.

This chain connects TRBV7-9 to TRBJ2-7, with a tentative D call TRBD1 (6 bases). Germline-derived CDR1 and CDR2 are SEHNR and FQNEAQ (reference sequence). The CDR3 extends over 16 amino acids. Trimming pared 5 bases from V and 0 bases from J, leaving 17 bases between. The CDR3 spells CASSPPARGYSYEQYF. CDR3 nucleotides: TGTGCCAGCAGCCCACCTGCTAGGGGGTACTCCTACGAGCAGTACTTC. The whole variable domain, remainder taken from reference TRBV7-9 and TRBJ2-7, is DTGVSQNPRHKITKRGQNVTFRCDPISEHNRLYWYRQTLGQGPEFLTYFQNEAQLEKSRLLSDRFSAERPKGSFSTLEIQRTEQGDSAMYLCASSPPARGYSYEQYFGPGTRLTVT.

The CDR3 here is CATSSLQGYEQYF. The CDR3 nucleotides are TGTGCCACCAGCAGCCTACAGGGTTACGAGCAGTACTTC. V is TRBV15 and J is TRBJ2-7, with D possibly TRBD1 on 6 matching bases. The CDR3 is made up of 13 amino acids. Germline values: CDR1 LNHNV, CDR2 YYDKDF (reference sequence). Trimming pared 3 bases from V and 4 bases from J, leaving 10 bases between.

The rearrangement uses TRBV12-1 and TRBJ2-1. TRBV12-1 is noted as a pseudogene. The CDR3 has 11 amino acids. The CDR3 region is CASSLRGEEFF. The CDR3 nucleotides read TGCGCCAGCAGCTTGCGCGGGGAGGAGTTCTTC.

This clonotype was found many times. J is TRBJ2-5 and V is TRBV5-1; 11 nucleotides line up with TRBD2. The length of the CDR3 is 14 residues. Germline V gene data show CDR1 as SGHRS and CDR2 as YFSETQ. V lost 2 bases, J lost 5 bases, and 2 bases stayed unmatched. CDR3 residues: CASSFSGGAETQYF. As DNA, the CDR3 is TGCGCCAGCAGCTTTAGCGGGGGGGCTGAGACCCAGTACTTC.

At least ten counts were recorded for this clonotype. The CDR3, as DNA: TGTGCCAGCAGTTTAGCGGGACTGGAAGGGAACGAGCAGTACTTC. This gives the protein CASSLAGLEGNEQYF. The chain links TRBV12-3 or TRBV12-4 to TRBJ2-7, with a possible D match to TRBD2 (6 bases). V lost 0 bases and J 5 bases, leaving 14 bases between the germline ends. This CDR3 spans 15 amino acids.

The V call is TRBV28, the J call TRBJ1-2; 7 bases match TRBD1. Germline V CDR1 and CDR2: MDHEN, SYDVKM. The CDR3 sequence is 15 residues long. V shed 5 bases and J 6 bases; nucleotides not matched to a gene: 12. This CDR3 reads CASSVSTGAEHGYTF. Here the CDR3 DNA reads TGTGCCAGCAGTGTATCTACAGGGGCTGAGCATGGCTACACCTTC.

This chain links TRBV20-1 with TRBJ1-2; 9 bases line up with TRBD1. In germline, CDR1 is DFQATT, CDR2 SNEGSKA (reference sequence). The CDR3 length is 12 residues. Trimming at V came to 6 bases and at J to 7 bases, leaving 6 bases not matched to a gene. CDR3 bases: TGCAGTGCCAGGGACAGGGCTTTTGGCTACACCTTC. This gives the protein CSARDRAFGYTF.

The chain combines TRBV29-1 with TRBJ2-7, with TRBD2 matching over 11 bases. There are 16 residues in the CDR3. Germline lookup yields CDR1 SQVTM and CDR2 ANQGSEA. The ends lost 0 bases at V and 1 base at J; junction bases unmatched: 5. The CDR3 spells CSVEERLAGNSYEQYF. In DNA, the CDR3 is TGCAGCGTTGAAGAAAGACTAGCGGGGAATTCCTACGAGCAGTACTTC.

This clonotype has ten or more counts. The V gene is TRBV7-2, the J gene TRBJ2-1; 11 nucleotides align to TRBD1. Per germline, CDR1 SGHTA and CDR2 FQGNSA. The CDR3 spans 14 residues. Losses at the gene ends were 6 bases for V and 10 bases for J; bases not matched to a gene: 8. The CDR3 sequence: CASRLGQGVGEQFF. CDR3 nucleotide sequence: TGTGCCAGCAGGTTGGGACAGGGGGTTGGGGAGCAGTTCTTC. Filled out from reference TRBV7-2 and TRBJ2-1, the complete variable domain reads GAGVSQSPSNKVTEKGKDVELRCDPISGHTALYWYRQSLGQGLEFLIYFQGNSAPDKSGLPSDRFSAERTGGSVSTLTIQRTQQEDSAVYLCASRLGQGVGEQFFGPGTRLTVL.

This clonotype turned up a few times. This chain uses TRBV12-5 with TRBJ1-2; tentative D call: TRBD1 (6 bases). This CDR3 is 13 amino acids long. CDR1 and CDR2 from the germline V gene are LGHNT and FRNRAP. V was clipped by 5 bases and J by 5 bases, with 12 bases between them. The CDR3 sequence is CASGKEGEYGYTF. CDR3 DNA: TGTGCTAGTGGTAAAGAGGGGGAATATGGCTACACCTTC. The variable domain in full, with the rest retrieved from reference TRBV12-5 and TRBJ1-2, is DARVTQTPRHKVTEMGQEVTMRCQPILGHNTVFWYRQTMMQGLELLAYFRNRAPLDDSGMPKDRFSAEMPDATLATLKIQPSEPRDSAVYFCASGKEGEYGYTFGSGTRLTVV.

V is TRBV2 and J is TRBJ1-5; D ambiguous. CDR1 is SNHLY, CDR2 FYNNEI, per germline. The CDR3 consists of 14 residues. Trimming removed 5 bases from V and 2 bases from J, with 10 bases in between. CDR3 amino acids: CASSTERRNQPQHF. The CDR3 region has the DNA TGTGCCAGCAGTACAGAACGCCGCAATCAGCCCCAGCATTTT.

This clonotype showed up many times. The rearrangement links TRBV18 to TRBJ1-2; TRBD1 might be the D (6 bases). The CDR3 totals 11 residues. Per germline, CDR1 KGHSH and CDR2 LQKENI. V lost 5 bases to trimming and J lost 14 bases, with 15 bases between them. CDR3 protein: CASSSGQTGTF. The CDR3 nucleotides read TGTGCCAGCTCATCAGGACAGACGGGTACCTTC.

This clonotype was observed a handful of times. The V gene is TRBV9, the J gene TRBJ2-7, with D perhaps TRBD1 (5 bases). The CDR3 has 14 residues. Trimming shortened V by 0 bases and J by 6 bases, and 13 bases separated the two germline ends. Germline CDR1 reads SGDLS; CDR2 reads YYNGEE. The CDR3 spells CASSVEPRESEQYF. CDR3 in DNA: TGTGCCAGCAGCGTAGAGCCCAGGGAATCCGAGCAGTACTTC.

This clonotype occurred a few times. This rearrangement joins TRBV12-3 or TRBV12-4 to TRBJ1-1, with D maybe TRBD1 (5 bases). The germline V and J ends were trimmed by 7 bases and 0 bases, with 15 bases remaining between them. The length of the CDR3 is 15 residues. The CDR3 sequence: CASTTLWGVNTEAFF. CDR3 DNA: TGTGCCAGCACCACGTTATGGGGGGTGAACACTGAAGCTTTCTTT.

The chain combines TRBV12-3 or TRBV12-4 with TRBJ2-1; 13 bases match TRBD2. CDR3 size: 18 residues. J lost 0 bases, V lost 4 bases, and 6 bases had no gene match. The CDR3 spells CASSSRTSGGSSYNEQFF. The CDR3 coding sequence is TGTGCCAGCAGTTCCAGGACTAGCGGGGGAAGCTCCTACAATGAGCAGTTCTTC.

V is TRBV6-1 and J is TRBJ1-2, with TRBD1 as a possible D gene (5 bases). V was shortened by 2 bases and J by 8 bases, with 12 bases between the two germline ends. Per the germline V gene, CDR1 is MNHNS and CDR2 is SASEGT. The CDR3 is 13 residues long. CDR3 loop: CASSEPQGRGYTF. For the CDR3, the DNA is TGTGCCAGCAGTGAACCCCAGGGTCGGGGCTACACCTTC.

The V call is TRBV20-1, the J call TRBJ1-6; no definite D call. The V end lost 4 bases, the J end lost 7 bases, and 17 bases lay between the germline ends. In germline, CDR1 is DFQATT, CDR2 SNEGSKA (reference sequence). This CDR3 comprises 15 residues. CDR3 in amino acids: CSAIRVSAENSPLHF. The CDR3 region has the DNA TGCAGTGCTATACGTGTTTCAGCCGAGAATTCACCCCTCCACTTT.

The CDR3 loop is CAISGNILAGGEQYF. In nucleotides, the CDR3 is TGTGCCATCAGTGGGAACATACTAGCGGGAGGCGAGCAGTACTTC. The chain recombines TRBV10-3 with TRBJ2-7, with 12 bases matching TRBD2. V trimming: 4 bases; J trimming: 6 bases; junction bases outside the gene matches: 7. Per germline, CDR1 ENHRY and CDR2 SYGVKD. There are 15 residues in the CDR3.